The 14 T cell receptor beta chains below all came from one sample that was sequenced in a study of blood T cell repertoires in COVID-19. Using immunoSEQ multiplex PCR, the repertoire was profiled, and TCRdb retains in-frame clones only, with some absent. The sample holds about 130,000 clones; over 85% are singletons and the top ten take 4.6%. What was sequenced was peripheral blood. These receptors were taken from a man in his fifties or sixties with COVID-19, enrolled during active disease.

The chain carries TRBV9 and TRBJ2-3; TRBD1 matches 7 bases. Trimming removed 3 bases from V and 0 bases from J; junction bases left unmatched: 4. Per germline, CDR1 SGDLS and CDR2 YYNGEE. CDR3 length: 15 residues. The CDR3 coding sequence is TGTGCCAGCAGCGGCCGGGACAGAAGCACAGATACGCAGTATTTT. Its translation: CASSGRDRSTDTQYF. The variable domain in full, completed from reference TRBV9 and TRBJ2-3, reads DSGVTQTPKHLITATGQRVTLRCSPRSGDLSVYWYQQSLDQGLQFLIQYYNGEERAKGNILERFSAQQFPDLHSELNLSSLELGDSALYFCASSGRDRSTDTQYFGPGTRLTVL.

Only a few counts were recorded for this clone. This chain uses TRBV29-1 with TRBJ1-1, with 8 bases fitting TRBD1. Germline assignment: CDR1 SQVTM and CDR2 ANQGSEA. CDR3 size: 13 residues. V lost 8 bases to trimming and J lost 7 bases; unmatched junction nucleotides: 12. CDR3 bases: TGCAGCCACACCGGGCAGGGGGCAGTTGAAGCTTTCTTT. It is translated as CSHTGQGAVEAFF.

The chain carries TRBV10-3 and TRBJ2-3; 11 bases map to TRBD2. The length of the CDR3 is 15 residues. The V segment lost 4 bases and the J segment 4 bases; nucleotides outside the gene matches: 4. Germline CDR1 reads ENHRY; CDR2 reads SYGVKD. CDR3 coding DNA: TGTGCCATCAGTGGAACTAGCGGGAGTGCAGATACGCAGTATTTT. Its protein is CAISGTSGSADTQYF.

The chain employs TRBV4-1 and TRBJ1-2; 8 bases line up with TRBD1. In germline, CDR1 is MGHRA, CDR2 YSYEKL. There are 16 residues in the CDR3. V lost 4 bases and J lost 0; bases outside the gene matches: 7. As DNA, the CDR3 is TGCGCCAGCAGCCGTGGACAGGGCCCAGCTAACTATGGCTACACCTTC. Its protein is CASSRGQGPANYGYTF.

The gene calls are TRBV30 and TRBJ2-3; 8 bases line up with TRBD2. Germline-derived CDR1 and CDR2 are GTSNPN and SVGIG (reference sequence). J gave up 5 bases and V 2 bases, and 6 bases lay outside the gene matches. The CDR3 length is 14 residues. The CDR3 loop reads CAWSPGRGGDTQYF. The CDR3 nucleotides read TGTGCCTGGAGTCCGGGACGGGGGGGAGATACGCAGTATTTT.

This sequence joins TRBV7-3 and TRBJ2-3; D uncertain. This CDR3 has 11 amino acids. CDR1 is SGHTA and CDR2 is FQGTGA in the germline V gene. Trimming shortened V by 5 bases and J by 2 bases, and 2 bases separated the two germline ends. The chain's CDR3 is CASSLTDTQYF. CDR3 in DNA: TGTGCCAGCAGCCTCACAGATACGCAGTATTTT.

J is TRBJ2-4 and V is TRBV19, with 9 bases fitting TRBD1. The V gene end was trimmed by 3 bases and the J gene end by 0 bases; junction bases not matched to a gene: 0. CDR1 and CDR2 (germline): LNHDA, SQIVND (reference sequence). CDR3 length equals 15 residues. CDR3 in DNA: TGTGCCAGTAGTATGGACAGGGGAGCCAAAAACATTCAGTACTTC. It yields the protein CASSMDRGAKNIQYF.

The genes are TRBV5-4 and TRBJ1-1; 8 bases fit TRBD1. Trimming took 2 bases from V and 5 from J; bases not matched to a gene: 11. This CDR3 spans 16 amino acids. Germline CDR1 is SGHNT and CDR2 is YYREEE (reference sequence). The CDR3 nucleotides read TGTGCCAGCAGCTTATTACAGGGGGTTCTCGGGACTGAAGCTTTCTTT. Protein: CASSLLQGVLGTEAFF.

The CDR3 loop reads CASSMGRRTDTQYF. The CDR3 bases are TGTGCCAGTAGTATGGGGAGACGAACAGATACGCAGTATTTT. The V gene is TRBV19, the J gene TRBJ2-3; perhaps TRBD2 as D (5 bases). From germline, CDR1 is LNHDA and CDR2 SQIVND (reference sequence). The CDR3 is made up of 14 amino acids. V lost 3 bases and J 3 bases, leaving 10 bases between the germline ends.

V gene TRBV30 combines with J gene TRBJ1-2; 7 bases are a match to TRBD1. This CDR3 has 13 amino acids. Unmatched junction bases numbered 5, after V lost 0 bases and J lost 7 bases. Germline V gene sequence: CDR1 GTSNPN, CDR2 SVGIG (reference sequence). The CDR3 region has the DNA TGTGCCTGGAGTGTGAAGGGGGCGCTTGGCTACACCTTC. The encoded protein is CAWSVKGALGYTF. Based on the CDR3 plus reference TRBV30 and TRBJ1-2, the full variable domain is SQTIHQWPATLVQPVGSPLSLECTVEGTSNPNLYWYRQAAGRGLQLLFYSVGIGQISSEVPQNLSASRPQDRQFILSSKKLLLSDSGFYLCAWSVKGALGYTFGSGTRLTVV.

This chain connects TRBV6-4 to TRBJ2-1, with 7 bases fitting TRBD1. This CDR3 has 17 residues. Trimming removed 4 bases from V and 0 bases from J; junction bases left unmatched: 9. Germline values: CDR1 MRHNA, CDR2 SNTAGT. Here the CDR3 DNA reads TGTGCCAGCAGTGCCCAGGGACAGCGCAGCTCCTACAATGAGCAGTTCTTC. Its protein product is CASSAQGQRSSYNEQFF.

The chain links TRBV7-9 to TRBJ2-1; D might be TRBD1 (5 bases). This CDR3 region has 15 residues. CDR1 is SEHNR, CDR2 FQNEAQ, per germline (reference sequence). Trimming left V 1 base short and J 8 bases short, with 15 bases between. The CDR3 reads CASSLGQGVEDEQFF. CDR3 DNA: TGTGCCAGCAGCTTAGGGCAGGGTGTAGAGGATGAGCAGTTCTTC.

This clone was counted a single time. V and J are TRBV30 and TRBJ2-2; 7 positions match TRBD2. This CDR3 region has 16 residues. Losses at the gene ends were 3 bases for V and 4 bases for J; bases not matched to a gene: 11. Germline V gene sequence: CDR1 GTSNPN, CDR2 SVGIG (reference sequence). CDR3 DNA sequence: TGTGCCTGGAGCCCGAGGAGGGGAGGGAGCACCGGGGAGCTGTTTTTT. It yields the protein CAWSPRRGGSTGELFF.

The chain uses TRBV12-3 or TRBV12-4 and TRBJ1-2, with a tentative D call TRBD1 (5 bases). V gave up 8 bases and J gave up 10 bases, with 17 bases separating them. The CDR3 is 12 residues long. The CDR3 nucleotides are TGTGCCAGCTCAGGGCCCAACAAACACTACACCTTC. It encodes CASSGPNKHYTF.